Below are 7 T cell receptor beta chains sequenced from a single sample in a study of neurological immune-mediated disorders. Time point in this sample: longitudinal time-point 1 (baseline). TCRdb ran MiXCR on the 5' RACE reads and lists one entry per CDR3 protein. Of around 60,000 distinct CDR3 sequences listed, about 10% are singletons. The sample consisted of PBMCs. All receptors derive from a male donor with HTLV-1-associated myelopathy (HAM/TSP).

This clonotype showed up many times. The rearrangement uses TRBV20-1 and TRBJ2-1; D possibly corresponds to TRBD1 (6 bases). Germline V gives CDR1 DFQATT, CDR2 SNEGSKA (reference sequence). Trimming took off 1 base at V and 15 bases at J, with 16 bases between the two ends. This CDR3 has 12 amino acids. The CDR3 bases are TGCAGTGCTAGAGTTCCGGGACAACTCGGGTTCTTC. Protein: CSARVPGQLGFF.

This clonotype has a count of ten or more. The CDR3: CASSKRTTGYSNQPQHF. CDR3 DNA sequence: TGTGCCAGCAGTAAACGTACTACAGGGTATAGCAATCAGCCCCAGCATTTT. This chain uses TRBV6-2 or TRBV6-3 with TRBJ1-5; weak D call: TRBD1 (6 bases). The CDR3 spans 17 residues. V gave up 5 bases and J gave up 0 bases, with 17 bases separating them. CDR1 is MNHEY and CDR2 is SVGEGT in the germline V gene.

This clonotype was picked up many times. CDR3 DNA sequence: TGCAGCGTTGCCCCAGGGGGGAATCAGCCCCAGCATTTT. It is translated as CSVAPGGNQPQHF. V usage is TRBV29-1 and J usage is TRBJ1-5; 7 bases map to TRBD1. This CDR3 has 13 amino acids. The V segment lost 4 bases and the J segment 4 bases; nucleotides outside the gene matches: 4. The V gene's germline CDR1 is SQVTM and CDR2 ANQGSEA.

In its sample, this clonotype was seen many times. The CDR3 sequence: CASSQRLGAGGPSEQFF. Written as DNA, the CDR3 is TGTGCCAGCTCCCAACGGCTCGGGGCGGGGGGGCCGTCTGAGCAGTTCTTC. The chain joins TRBV18 to TRBJ2-1; 9 bases are shared with TRBD2. The CDR3 runs to 17 residues. CDR1 KGHSH and CDR2 LQKENI come from the germline V gene. Germline trimming cut 6 bases from V and 9 bases from J; bases unmatched to any gene: 18.

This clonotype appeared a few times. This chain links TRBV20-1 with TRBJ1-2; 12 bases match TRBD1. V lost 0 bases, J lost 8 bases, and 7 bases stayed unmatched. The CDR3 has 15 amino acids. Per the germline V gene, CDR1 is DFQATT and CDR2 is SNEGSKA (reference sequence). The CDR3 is CSARDGDRGPKGYTF. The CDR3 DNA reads TGCAGTGCTAGAGATGGGGACAGGGGGCCAAAAGGCTACACCTTC.

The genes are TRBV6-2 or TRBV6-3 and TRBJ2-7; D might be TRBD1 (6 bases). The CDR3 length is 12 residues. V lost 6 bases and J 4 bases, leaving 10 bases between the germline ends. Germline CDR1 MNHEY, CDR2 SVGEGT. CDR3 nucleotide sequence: TGTGCCAGCAGCCTACAGGGTTACGAGCAGTACTTC. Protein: CASSLQGYEQYF.

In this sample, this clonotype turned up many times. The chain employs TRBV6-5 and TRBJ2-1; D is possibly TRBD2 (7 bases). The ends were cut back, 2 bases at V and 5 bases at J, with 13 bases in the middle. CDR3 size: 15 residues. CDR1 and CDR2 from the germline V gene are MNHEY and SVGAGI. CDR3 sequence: CASSYGGATHNEQFF. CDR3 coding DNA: TGTGCCAGCAGTTACGGGGGGGCAACACACAATGAGCAGTTCTTC.